The 6 T cell receptor beta chains below were found in one sample sequenced in a study of OX40 agonist ivuxolimab in advanced cancers. Receptor amplification or capture employed the immunoSEQ multiplex PCR assay. TCRdb obtained this table from immuneACCESS and retained in-frame rearrangements with V and J assigned. These tables miss some clones; where compared with another copy, unresolved V genes account for less than half of the shortfall, and the remainder is unexplained. This sample lists more than 70,000 clones; around 90% were detected once. The ten largest clones capture about 1.7% of the sample. This material consisted of CD4+ or CD8+ T cells sorted from blood, taken in a trial of the OX40 agonist ivuxolimab. These receptors came from an adult with an advanced solid tumor such as melanoma, head and neck, liver or kidney cancer.

The chain couples TRBV19 to TRBJ2-5; D is perhaps TRBD2 (5 bases). The CDR3 runs 16 residues. Trimming pared 4 bases from V and 5 bases from J, leaving 20 bases between. The V gene's germline CDR1 is LNHDA and CDR2 SQIVND (reference sequence). DNA for the CDR3: TGTGCCAGTAGTACCGGACGTTCCACTAGACGGGAGACCCAGTACTTC. Amino acid sequence: CASSTGRSTRRETQYF.

The chain uses TRBV29-1 and TRBJ1-5; unclear D gene. Germline V gene data show CDR1 as SQVTM and CDR2 as ANQGSEA. This CDR3 region has 13 residues. V dropped 7 bases and J dropped 8 bases, with 18 bases sitting between them. CDR3 protein: CSADSQSHKPQHF. Written as DNA, the CDR3 is TGCAGCGCCGATTCCCAGAGCCACAAGCCCCAGCATTTT.

This clone has just one count. DNA of the CDR3: TGTGCCAGCAGCACAGCGGGAGCGAGGCAGTACTTC. It is translated as CASSTAGARQYF. This chain connects TRBV4-2 to TRBJ2-5, with 8 bases identical to TRBD2. CDR1 and CDR2 (germline): LGHNA, YNFKEQ. After removal of 5 bases from V and 11 bases from J, the junction contained 7 bases not matched to a gene. There are 12 residues in the CDR3.

This chain connects TRBV29-1 to TRBJ2-5; 8 nucleotides match TRBD1. Germline V gene lookup returns CDR1 SQVTM and CDR2 ANQGSEA. This CDR3 comprises 15 residues. The V gene end was trimmed by 6 bases and the J gene end by 5 bases; junction bases not matched to a gene: 14. The CDR3 loop reads CSVDNGGQAEETQYF. The CDR3 nucleotides read TGCAGCGTGGATAATGGGGGACAGGCCGAGGAGACCCAGTACTTC.

The chain couples TRBV5-1 to TRBJ2-5, with D perhaps being TRBD1 or TRBD2 (8 bases each). This CDR3 spans 18 amino acids. Germline CDR1 is SGHRS and CDR2 is YFSETQ. Deletions cut 2 bases from V and 3 bases from J, with 23 bases between. The CDR3 DNA reads as TGCGCCAGCAGCTTCCCGGACAGGGTCGGTAGCGGGAAAGAGACCCAGTACTTC. Protein product: CASSFPDRVGSGKETQYF. The entire variable domain, with the rest obtained from reference TRBV5-1 and TRBJ2-5, is as follows: KAGVTQTPRYLIKTRGQQVTLSCSPISGHRSVSWYQQTPGQGLQFLFEYFSETQRNKGNFPGRFSGRQFSNSRSEMNVSTLELGDSALYLCASSFPDRVGSGKETQYFGPGTRLLVL.

This clone showed up just a few times. This sequence joins TRBV21-1 and TRBJ2-5. TRBV21-1 is flagged as a pseudogene. The CDR3 has 16 amino acids. The CDR3 coding sequence is TGTGCCAGCAGCGGCCCCACGGGGCTGGGGGAAGAGACCCAGTACTTC. It yields the protein CASSGPTGLGEETQYF.